This T cell receptor beta chain was found in a study of blood T cell repertoires in COVID-19. Study background: T cells, B-cell-depleted T cells, or PBMCs provided the cDNA or gDNA that served as material.

Repertoires were generated with immunoSEQ multiplex PCR, while TCRdb's copy carries only in-frame clones and drops some. This table has 52,000 or so clones, roughly 86% appearing once. The receptor was derived from a man in his 60s with active COVID-19. Material for sequencing was peripheral blood.

The CDR3 DNA follows: TGCGCCAGCAGACATAAACAAGGTTTGCCGGGACAGGGAGCCACTGAAGCTTTCTTT. Translating gives CASRHKQGLPGQGATEAFF. The chain recombines TRBV4-1 with TRBJ1-1; TRBD1 matches at 9 bases. Germline V gene lookup returns CDR1 MGHRA and CDR2 YSYEKL. CDR3 length: 19 residues. The V and J ends lost 6 bases and 4 bases, in that order; junction bases with no gene match: 21.